This T cell receptor (beta chain) was profiled in a study of blood T cell repertoires in COVID-19. The germline gives CDR1 MNHEY, CDR2 SMNVEV (reference sequence). V was pared by 3 bases and J by 0 bases, with 9 bases between. The CDR3 extends over 14 amino acids. The repertoire was sequenced with immunoSEQ multiplex PCR; TCRdb's copy has only in-frame clones and lacks some. The data hold roughly 69,000 clones, with around 80% observed a single time. Material: PBMCs or T cells enriched from blood (not recorded which). The TCR was taken from a woman between 35 and 50 years old with acute COVID-19. The chain is built from TRBV27 and TRBJ2-7; no clear D. CDR3 sequence: CASSFGSGSYEQYF. DNA of the CDR3: TGTGCCAGCAGTTTTGGTTCAGGCTCCTACGAGCAGTACTTC.